The 21 T cell receptor beta chains in this list originate from one sample, sequenced in a study of cytomegalovirus exposure and HLA in healthy donors. Vbeta (60) and Jbeta (13) primers were used in the PCR. The data were produced by immunoSEQ multiplex PCR, yet TCRdb's version contains in-frame clones alone and is incomplete. The sample has roughly 150,000 clones, around 86% seen once; the top ten hold 1.2%. Material: PBMCs. Every receptor here comes from a female donor in good health and CMV-seronegative.

The rearrangement links TRBV30 to TRBJ2-1; the match to TRBD1 covers 7 bases. Germline V lookup: CDR1 GTSNPN, CDR2 SVGIG (reference sequence). The CDR3 has 13 amino acids. Trimming removed 0 bases from V and 10 bases from J; junction bases left unmatched: 6. CDR3 residues: CAWSVRGPNEQFF. The CDR3 DNA reads as TGTGCCTGGAGTGTAAGGGGGCCAAACGAGCAGTTCTTC.

The J gene is TRBJ2-3, the V gene TRBV27, with 12 bases identical to TRBD2. The CDR3 is 17 amino acids. V trimming: 4 bases; J trimming: 3 bases; junction bases outside the gene matches: 8. Germline loops: CDR1 MNHEY, CDR2 SMNVEV (reference sequence). Here the CDR3 reads CASSSHPLAGGTDTQYF. In DNA, the CDR3 is TGTGCCAGCAGTTCCCACCCTCTAGCGGGAGGGACAGATACGCAGTATTTT.

The table lists this clone with a few counts. The gene calls are TRBV6-5 and TRBJ1-6, with a weak D call TRBD1 (6 bases). The V gene's germline CDR1 is MNHEY and CDR2 SVGAGI. Trimming removed 4 bases at V and 13 bases at J, with 14 bases between. This CDR3 has 13 amino acids. The CDR3 region is CASSSISRGPLHF. The CDR3 DNA follows: TGTGCCAGCAGTTCAATCTCCAGGGGCCCCCTCCACTTT.

The chain has TRBV15 and TRBJ2-6; D uncertain. Germline CDR1 and CDR2: LNHNV and YYDKDF (reference sequence). This CDR3 spans 15 amino acids. V was cut by 1 base and J by 3 bases, with 7 bases left in between. Written as DNA, the CDR3 is TGTGCCACCAGCAGAGGGAGTTTTGGGGCCAACGTCCTGACTTTC. It specifies CATSRGSFGANVLTF.

This clone was detected only a few times. V gene TRBV5-1 combines with J gene TRBJ2-1, with 7 bases identical to TRBD2. V shed 4 bases, J shed 2 bases, and the junction held 6 bases outside the gene matches. The CDR3 spans 15 residues. Germline CDR1 reads SGHRS; CDR2 reads YFSETQ. The CDR3 is CASSSGTYPYNEQFF. For the CDR3, the DNA is TGCGCCAGCAGCAGCGGGACTTACCCCTACAATGAGCAGTTCTTC.

This clone appeared a few times. The chain recombines TRBV6-6 with TRBJ1-1; 8 bases are shared with TRBD1. From germline, CDR1 is MNHNY and CDR2 SVGAGI (reference sequence). The length of the CDR3 is 12 residues. After removal of 6 bases from V and 11 bases from J, the junction contained 8 bases not matched to a gene. The CDR3 here is CASRSDRGPAFF. In DNA, the CDR3 is TGTGCCAGCAGATCAGACAGGGGACCGGCTTTCTTT.

V usage is TRBV9 and J usage is TRBJ2-2; a weak D match, TRBD2 (6 bases). With 1 base removed from V and 6 bases from J, the gap between germline ends came to 13 bases. Germline V CDR1 and CDR2: SGDLS, YYNGEE. The CDR3 spans 15 residues. The CDR3 DNA sequence: TGTGCCAGCAGCGTAAGGCCGGGAGCTTCCGGGGAGCTGTTTTTT. This gives the protein CASSVRPGASGELFF.

The chain has TRBV9 and TRBJ2-5; 8 nucleotides align to TRBD2. CDR1 and CDR2 (germline): SGDLS, YYNGEE. The CDR3 is 15 amino acids. V trimming: 4 bases; J trimming: 2 bases; junction bases outside the gene matches: 7. CDR3 bases: TGTGCCAGCAGCCCGGGGGGGACCCTTCAAGAGACCCAGTACTTC. Amino acid sequence: CASSPGGTLQETQYF.

The CDR3: CASSLRGGVYEQYF. The DNA of the CDR3 is TGTGCCAGCAGTCTAAGGGGAGGGGTCTACGAGCAGTACTTC. The V and J genes are TRBV27 and TRBJ2-7; TRBD2 agrees at 7 bases. The germline V gene has CDR1 MNHEY and CDR2 SMNVEV (reference sequence). V lost 5 bases to trimming and J lost 3 bases; unmatched junction nucleotides: 7. The CDR3 loop spans 14 amino acids.

The chain links TRBV2 to TRBJ1-5; TRBD1 might be the D (6 bases). There are 14 residues in the CDR3. Germline V gene lookup returns CDR1 SNHLY and CDR2 FYNNEI. Between the trimmed V and J ends, which lost 8 bases and 0 bases, there was a span of 11 bases. The CDR3 sequence is CASRDTASNQPQHF. CDR3 in DNA: TGTGCCAGCCGGGACACAGCTAGCAATCAGCCCCAGCATTTT. Looking up the rest from reference TRBV2 and TRBJ1-5 gives the full variable domain: EPEVTQTPSHQVTQMGQEVILRCVPISNHLYFYWYRQILGQKVEFLVSFYNNEISEKSEIFDDQFSVERPDGSNFTLKIRSTKLEDSAMYFCASRDTASNQPQHFGDGTRLSIL.

The chain carries TRBV5-6 and TRBJ1-4; 8 bases agree with TRBD1. The CDR3 totals 15 residues. The germline CDR1 and CDR2 sequences are SGHDT and YYEEEE. The J segment lost 4 bases and the V segment lost 0 bases, leaving 2 bases of the junction unmatched. CDR3 nucleotides: TGTGCCAGCAGCTTGGTTGGACAGGGTAATGAAAAACTGTTTTTT. It encodes CASSLVGQGNEKLFF. Based on the CDR3 plus reference TRBV5-6 and TRBJ1-4, the full variable domain is DAGVTQSPTHLIKTRGQQVTLRCSPKSGHDTVSWYQQALGQGPQFIFQYYEEEERQRGNFPDRFSGHQFPNYSSELNVNALLLGDSALYLCASSLVGQGNEKLFFGSGTQLSVL.

The chain recombines TRBV4-2 with TRBJ1-1, with 8 positions matching TRBD1. The J segment lost 5 bases and the V segment lost 4 bases, leaving 9 bases of the junction unmatched. This CDR3 comprises 15 residues. Germline lookup yields CDR1 LGHNA and CDR2 YNFKEQ. The CDR3 here is CASSPQDRGFTEAFF. The CDR3 region has the DNA TGTGCCAGCAGCCCACAAGACAGGGGTTTTACTGAAGCTTTCTTT.

This clone was observed a handful of times. V usage is TRBV11-2 and J usage is TRBJ2-7; TRBD2 aligns across 8 bases. Trimming at V came to 0 bases and at J to 6 bases, leaving 10 bases not matched to a gene. Germline CDR1 reads SGHAT; CDR2 reads FQNNGV. This CDR3 is built from 16 residues. CDR3 amino acids: CASSLDPVTSVGEQYF. The CDR3, as DNA: TGTGCCAGCAGCTTAGATCCAGTGACTAGCGTAGGCGAGCAGTACTTC.

As for this clone: The junction departs from the called germline gene at one end, perhaps through a read error. The rearrangement joins TRBV5-1 to TRBJ2-3; TRBD1 matches 8 bases. The length of the CDR3 is 14 residues. Germline CDR1 reads SGHRS; CDR2 reads YFSETQ. CDR3 amino acids: CASSGQGTTDMQYF. The CDR3 region has the DNA TGCGCCAGCAGCGGACAGGGTACCACAGATATGCAGTATTTT.

This chain joins TRBV9 and TRBJ2-7; 7 positions agree with TRBD2. The trim removed 2 bases at V and 6 bases at J, leaving 8 bases unmatched. This CDR3 has 14 residues. The germline CDR1 and CDR2 sequences are SGDLS and YYNGEE. CDR3 bases: TGTGCCAGCAGCGTGATGGCGGGAGCAAGCGAGCAGTACTTC. Encoded protein: CASSVMAGASEQYF.

The chain combines TRBV5-4 with TRBJ2-5; D is possibly TRBD1 (6 bases). The CDR3 is 14 residues long. CDR1 is SGHNT and CDR2 is YYREEE in the germline V gene (reference sequence). Trimming removed 2 bases from V and 0 bases from J, with 8 bases in between. The CDR3: CASSFRDNQETQYF. The CDR3 nucleotides read TGTGCCAGCAGCTTCCGGGACAACCAAGAGACCCAGTACTTC.

The chain carries TRBV5-8 and TRBJ2-2; D is undetermined. CDR1 and CDR2 from the germline V gene are SGHTS and YDEGEE. V was trimmed by 4 bases and J by 4 bases, leaving 8 bases between them. The CDR3 has 13 residues. The CDR3 loop reads CASSPLRTGELFF. CDR3 bases: TGTGCCAGCAGCCCCTTGCGCACCGGGGAGCTGTTTTTT.

The table lists this clone with a count of one. This sequence joins TRBV19 and TRBJ2-2, with 7 bases lining up with TRBD2. V shed 5 bases, J shed 6 bases, and the junction held 21 bases outside the gene matches. Germline CDR1 LNHDA, CDR2 SQIVND (reference sequence). CDR3 length equals 19 residues. The CDR3 nucleotides are TGTGCCAGTAGTTCCGGAGAAGGTACGCGGGAGTATTGGGCCGGGGAGCTGTTTTTT. Encoded protein: CASSSGEGTREYWAGELFF.

This clone was picked up a small number of times. This chain connects TRBV29-1 to TRBJ2-3; no firm D call. With 6 bases removed from V and 1 base from J, the gap between germline ends came to 8 bases. The CDR3 is made up of 12 amino acids. Germline V gene sequence: CDR1 SQVTM, CDR2 ANQGSEA. As DNA, the CDR3 is TGCAGCGTAGACCTAGGCACAGATACGCAGTATTTT. Protein: CSVDLGTDTQYF.

The chain employs TRBV15 and TRBJ1-4; D is possibly TRBD1 (6 bases). Germline V gene data show CDR1 as LNHNV and CDR2 as YYDKDF (reference sequence). V was pared by 0 bases and J by 8 bases, with 10 bases between. This CDR3 is built from 14 residues. The CDR3 DNA follows: TGTGCCACCAGCAGAGACCAGGGGTGGGAAAAACTGTTTTTT. Protein: CATSRDQGWEKLFF.

CDR3 nucleotides: TGCAGCGTTGACAGGGCCGAGCAGTTCTTC. This gives the protein CSVDRAEQFF. The chain combines TRBV29-1 with TRBJ2-1, with a possible D match to TRBD1 (5 bases). Germline V CDR1 and CDR2: SQVTM, ANQGSEA. The CDR3 is 10 residues long. Trimming shortened V by 3 bases and J by 10 bases, and 7 bases separated the two germline ends.